The subject of this entry is one T cell receptor (beta chain). Its specificity is unknown. Primers included in the PCR were 60 Vbeta and 13 Jbeta primers. TCRdb's copy holds only in-frame clones and misses some; the assay was immunoSEQ multiplex PCR. The table lists around 170,000 clones, 65% to 85% of them singletons. These data belong to a study of cytomegalovirus exposure and HLA in healthy donors. In the study overall: Across 350 to 400 genotyped donors, 81% landed in the Caucasian-associated ancestry cluster.

Broader study findings: Compared with the roughly 700-donor mean, an Asian-associated ancestry cluster reportedly had fewer N-insertions, according to a later analysis.

The specimen sequenced was PBMCs. The TCR originated in a man over 45 in good health and CMV-seronegative.

CDR3 protein: CATSSVISEQFF. The CDR3 DNA reads as TGTGCCACCAGCAGCGTGATAAGCGAGCAGTTCTTC. This sequence joins TRBV15 and TRBJ2-1; D remains unclear. The length of the CDR3 is 12 residues. Germline-derived CDR1 and CDR2 are LNHNV and YYDKDF (reference sequence). Between the trimmed V and J ends, which lost 3 bases and 10 bases, there was a span of 10 bases.